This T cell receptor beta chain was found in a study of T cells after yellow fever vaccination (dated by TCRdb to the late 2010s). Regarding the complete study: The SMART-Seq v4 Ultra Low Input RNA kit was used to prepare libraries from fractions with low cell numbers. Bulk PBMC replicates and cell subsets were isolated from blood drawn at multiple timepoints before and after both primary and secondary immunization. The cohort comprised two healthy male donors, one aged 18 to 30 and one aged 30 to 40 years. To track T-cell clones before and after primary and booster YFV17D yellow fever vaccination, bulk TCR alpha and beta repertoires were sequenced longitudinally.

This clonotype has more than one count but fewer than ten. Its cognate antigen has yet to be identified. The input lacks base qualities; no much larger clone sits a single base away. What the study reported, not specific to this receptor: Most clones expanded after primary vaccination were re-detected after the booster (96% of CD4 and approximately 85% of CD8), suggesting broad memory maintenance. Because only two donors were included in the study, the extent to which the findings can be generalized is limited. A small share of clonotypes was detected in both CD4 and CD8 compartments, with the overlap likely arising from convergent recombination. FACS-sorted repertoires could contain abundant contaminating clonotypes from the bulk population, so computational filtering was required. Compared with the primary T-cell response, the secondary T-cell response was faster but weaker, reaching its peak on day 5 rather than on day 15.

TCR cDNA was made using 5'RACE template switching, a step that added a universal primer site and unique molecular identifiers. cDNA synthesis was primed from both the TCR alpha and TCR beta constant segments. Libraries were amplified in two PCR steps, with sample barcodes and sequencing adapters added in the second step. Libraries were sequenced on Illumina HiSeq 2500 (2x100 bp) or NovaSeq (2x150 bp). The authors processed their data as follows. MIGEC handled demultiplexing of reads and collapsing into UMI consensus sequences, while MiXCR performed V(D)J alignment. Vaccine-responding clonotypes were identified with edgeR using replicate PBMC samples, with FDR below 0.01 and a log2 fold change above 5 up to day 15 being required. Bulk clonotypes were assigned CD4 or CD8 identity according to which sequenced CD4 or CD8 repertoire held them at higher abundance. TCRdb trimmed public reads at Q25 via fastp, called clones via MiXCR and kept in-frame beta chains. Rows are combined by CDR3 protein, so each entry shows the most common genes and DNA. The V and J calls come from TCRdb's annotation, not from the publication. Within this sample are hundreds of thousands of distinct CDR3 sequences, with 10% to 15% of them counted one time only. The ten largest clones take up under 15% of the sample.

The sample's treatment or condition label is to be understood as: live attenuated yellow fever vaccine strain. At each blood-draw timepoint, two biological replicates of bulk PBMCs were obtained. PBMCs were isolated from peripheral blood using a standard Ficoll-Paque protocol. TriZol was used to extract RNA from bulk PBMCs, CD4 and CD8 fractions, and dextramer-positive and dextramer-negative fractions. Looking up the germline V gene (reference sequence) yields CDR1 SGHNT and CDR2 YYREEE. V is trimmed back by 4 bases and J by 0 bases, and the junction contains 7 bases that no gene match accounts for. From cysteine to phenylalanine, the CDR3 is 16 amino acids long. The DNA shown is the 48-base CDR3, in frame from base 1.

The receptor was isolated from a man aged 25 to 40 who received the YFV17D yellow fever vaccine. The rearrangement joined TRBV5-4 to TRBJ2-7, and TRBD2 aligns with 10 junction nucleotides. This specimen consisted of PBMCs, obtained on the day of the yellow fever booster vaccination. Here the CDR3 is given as CASSNKLAGSSYEQYF. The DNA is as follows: TGTGCCAGCAGCAACAAACTAGCGGGGAGCTCCTACGAGCAGTACTTC.